This passage covers 10 T cell receptor beta chains from one sample sequenced in a study of T cells in Graves' hyperthyroidism and ophthalmopathy. It was RNA transcripts that yielded the amplified TCR beta CDR3 regions. With the HTBI primer set, the TCR CDR3 went through a first round of RT-PCR. Each CDR3 protein is one row after TCRdb ran MiXCR on the multiplex PCR reads. Of a few hundred thousand distinct CDR3 sequences listed, roughly an eighth are singletons. The sequenced sample was blood. The source of these receptors is a woman in her thirties or forties with Graves' ophthalmopathy.

Details on this clonotype: One base away lies a much larger clone, so this may be a sequencing read error. This chain links TRBV7-8 with TRBJ2-6, with D unresolved. The CDR3 is made up of 16 amino acids. Trimming took 1 base from V and 4 from J, leaving 11 bases between them. CDR1 is SGHVS and CDR2 is FQNEAQ in the germline V gene. In nucleotides, the CDR3 is TGTGCCAGCAGCTTAGTCCCTACAGTAGGGGCCAACGTCCTGACTTTC. Protein: CASSLVPTVGANVLTF.

This clonotype was seen many times. The V gene is TRBV6-1, the J gene TRBJ2-7; TRBD1 matches 9 bases. The CDR3 is made up of 19 amino acids. Trimming took 7 bases from V and 3 from J; bases not matched to a gene: 22. The germline gives CDR1 MNHNS, CDR2 SASEGT. This CDR3 is CASILFANTRPGQGYEQYF. The CDR3 DNA is TGTGCCAGCATACTTTTCGCTAATACCCGACCGGGACAGGGCTACGAGCAGTACTTC.

At least ten counts were recorded for this clonotype. The rearrangement joins TRBV18 to TRBJ1-1; maybe TRBD1 (5 bases). The V gene lost 4 bases and the J gene lost 2 bases, with 11 bases spanning the gap. Germline V gene data show CDR1 as KGHSH and CDR2 as LQKENI. The CDR3 covers 14 residues. The DNA of the CDR3 is TGTGCCAGCTCACGGGATTGGGACAACACTGAAGCTTTCTTT. It encodes CASSRDWDNTEAFF.

This chain joins TRBV12-3 or TRBV12-4 and TRBJ2-1; 16 bases fit TRBD2. This CDR3 is built from 15 residues. V was clipped by 4 bases and J by 8 bases; unmatched bases: 2. DNA for the CDR3: TGTGCCAGCAGTTCGGGGACTAGCGGGGGGGATGAGCAGTTCTTC. Translated, it gives CASSSGTSGGDEQFF.

This clonotype appeared many times. V gene TRBV6-1 combines with J gene TRBJ2-5; perhaps TRBD1 as D (5 bases). Trimming took 7 bases from V and 5 from J, leaving 8 bases between them. CDR3 length equals 11 residues. The germline gives CDR1 MNHNS, CDR2 SASEGT. The CDR3 DNA follows: TGTGCCAGCAAGGGGCGGGAGACCCAGTACTTC. Its protein product is CASKGRETQYF.

This clonotype was observed a single time. Here the CDR3 DNA reads TGCAGTGTACCCCCCGGGACTAGCGGTTACAATGAGCAGTTCTTC. It specifies CSVPPGTSGYNEQFF. The chain has TRBV20-1 and TRBJ2-1, with 11 positions matching TRBD2. This CDR3 contains 15 residues. Germline V gene lookup returns CDR1 DFQATT and CDR2 SNEGSKA (reference sequence). The ends lost 7 bases at V and 4 bases at J; junction bases unmatched: 9.

This clonotype was counted at least ten times. This sequence joins TRBV28 and TRBJ1-2; the match to TRBD1 covers 9 bases. The trim removed 6 bases at V and 8 bases at J, leaving 13 bases unmatched. Germline CDR1 reads MDHEN; CDR2 reads SYDVKM. This CDR3 contains 15 residues. The CDR3 sequence: CASRAGQGGLWGYTF. DNA of the CDR3: TGTGCCAGCAGGGCGGGACAGGGCGGCCTATGGGGCTACACCTTC.

The chain combines TRBV5-1 with TRBJ2-3, with TRBD1 matching 12 bases. V lost 3 bases to trimming and J lost 0 bases; unmatched junction nucleotides: 5. This CDR3 contains 17 residues. From germline, CDR1 is SGHRS and CDR2 YFSETQ. CDR3 nucleotides: TGCGCCAGCAGCTCGAAGGGACAGGGGGCTAGCACAGATACGCAGTATTTT. Residues: CASSSKGQGASTDTQYF.

This clonotype was counted ten times or more. This rearrangement joins TRBV5-6 to TRBJ2-7; D gene ambiguous. V was trimmed by 3 bases and J by 3 bases, leaving 16 bases between them. Looked up from germline, CDR1 is SGHDT and CDR2 is YYEEEE. The CDR3 is 15 residues long. The CDR3 DNA reads as TGTGCCAGCAGCTCTCTTGATAGAGGCAACTACGAGCAGTACTTC. Amino acids: CASSSLDRGNYEQYF.

This clonotype was seen many times. The CDR3 bases are TGCAGTGCTAGAAATAATTTGGTCCGAGATACGCAGTATTTT. Residues: CSARNNLVRDTQYF. The rearrangement links TRBV20-1 to TRBJ2-3; the D is unclear. Trimming removed 2 bases at V and 5 bases at J, with 14 bases between. The germline CDR1 and CDR2 sequences are DFQATT and SNEGSKA (reference sequence). The CDR3 is 14 residues long.